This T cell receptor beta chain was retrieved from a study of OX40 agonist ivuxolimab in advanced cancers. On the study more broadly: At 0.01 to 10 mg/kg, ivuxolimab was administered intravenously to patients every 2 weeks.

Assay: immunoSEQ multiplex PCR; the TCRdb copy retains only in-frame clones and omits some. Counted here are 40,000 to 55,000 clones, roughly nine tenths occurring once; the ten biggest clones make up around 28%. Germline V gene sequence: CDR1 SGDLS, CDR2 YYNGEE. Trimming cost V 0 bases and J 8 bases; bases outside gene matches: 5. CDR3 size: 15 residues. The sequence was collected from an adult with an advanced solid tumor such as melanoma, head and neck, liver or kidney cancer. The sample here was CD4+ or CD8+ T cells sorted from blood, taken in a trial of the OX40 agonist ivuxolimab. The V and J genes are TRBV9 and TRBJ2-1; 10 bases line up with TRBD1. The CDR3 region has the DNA TGTGCCAGCAGCGTAGGGGGGACAGGGGAGCATGAGCAGTTCTTC. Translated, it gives CASSVGGTGEHEQFF.